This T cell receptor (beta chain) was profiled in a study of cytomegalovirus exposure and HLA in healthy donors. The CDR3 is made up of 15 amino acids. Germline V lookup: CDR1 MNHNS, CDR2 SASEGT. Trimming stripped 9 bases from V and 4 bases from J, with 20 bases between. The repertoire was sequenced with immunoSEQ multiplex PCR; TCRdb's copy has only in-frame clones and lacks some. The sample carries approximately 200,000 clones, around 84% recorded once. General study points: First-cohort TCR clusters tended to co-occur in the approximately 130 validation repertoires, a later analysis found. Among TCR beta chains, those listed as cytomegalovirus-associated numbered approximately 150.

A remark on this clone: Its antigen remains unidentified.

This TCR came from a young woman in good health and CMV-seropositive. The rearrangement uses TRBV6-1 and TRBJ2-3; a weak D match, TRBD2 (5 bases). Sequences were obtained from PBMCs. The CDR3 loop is CASRPGNPSADTQYF. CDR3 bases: TGTGCCAGTAGACCCGGGAATCCGTCGGCAGATACGCAGTATTTT.